This T cell receptor (beta chain) is drawn from a study of vaccination and CD4 T cells after COVID-19. For the study at large: Spike peptides, overlapping and drawn from SARS-CoV-2, HCoV-NL63, HCoV-OC43 and HCoV-229E, were used to stimulate cells. Broader study findings: Median counts of SARS-CoV-2-reactive clonotypes increased from about 20 to 38; this difference was not significant. No early post-infection timepoints were studied, and convalescent patients studied were relatively few. Reactive clone data from convalescent patients indicated a median of roughly 90% appearing only post-vaccination.

This clonotype came up a few times. Its antigen is still unknown. Researchers used the Oncomine TCR Beta short-read assay to sequence DNA from cultured CD4+ T cells. MiXCR, run by TCRdb on the PCR reads, gives a single entry per CDR3 protein. Found here are approximately 10,000 distinct CDR3 sequences, 34% of them singletons; the top ten hold about 31%. Indicated treatment: roughly nine-day PBMC culture with coronavirus spike peptide pools or control peptides (ViraFEST assay). CD4+ T lymphocytes from the unexposed donor were collected before the COVID-19 pandemic (2011-2018). This CDR3 contains 15 residues. V gave up 3 bases and J gave up 5 bases; unmatched junction bases: 6. Germline V gene data show CDR1 as LNHDA and CDR2 as SQIVND (reference sequence).

This sequence joins TRBV19 and TRBJ2-5, with 10 positions matching TRBD1. Sequenced material: CD4+ T cells from blood, cultured in vitro. The source is a human donor in good health. Here the CDR3 DNA reads TGTGCCAGTAGTATTTTGGGGACAGGGGAGGAGACCCAGTACTTC. Protein sequence: CASSILGTGEETQYF. Full variable domain (rest looked up from reference TRBV19 and TRBJ2-5): DGGITQSPKYLFRKEGQNVTLSCEQNLNHDAMYWYRQDPGQGLRLIYYSQIVNDFQKGDIAEGYSVSREKKESFPLTVTSAQKNPTAFYLCASSILGTGEETQYFGPGTRLLVL.